These 14 T cell receptor beta chains were sequenced from one sample in a study of blood T cell repertoires in COVID-19. The method was immunoSEQ multiplex PCR; TCRdb's version includes in-frame clones alone and lacks a portion of them. Seen here are hundreds of thousands of clones, 70% to 90% observed once, and the top ten hold about 2%. The sequenced material came from PBMCs or T cells enriched from blood (not recorded which). These receptors were obtained from a man aged 30-40 years who had recovered from COVID-19.

This sequence joins TRBV10-3 and TRBJ1-2; D gene unclear. The CDR3 spans 14 residues. Trimming pared 4 bases from V and 5 bases from J, leaving 14 bases between. CDR1 ENHRY and CDR2 SYGVKD come from the germline V gene. This CDR3 is CAISAKREGYGYTF. The CDR3 DNA follows: TGTGCCATCAGTGCTAAGAGGGAGGGTTATGGCTACACCTTC.

This chain links TRBV7-2 with TRBJ2-3; 12 positions match TRBD2. CDR3 length: 19 amino acids. Germline CDR1 reads SGHTA; CDR2 reads FQGNSA. The trim removed 6 bases at V and 4 bases at J, leaving 17 bases unmatched. The CDR3 nucleotides read TGTGCCAGCAGACAACAGGGGGCGAAGGCTAGCGGGAGGGCAGATACGCAGTATTTT. It translates to CASRQQGAKASGRADTQYF.

CDR3 DNA: TGTGCCAGCTCACCGAGGGATTCACCCCTCCACTTT. Its translation is CASSPRDSPLHF. The chain uses TRBV18 and TRBJ1-6; D gene uncertain. The ends were cut back, 3 bases at V and 8 bases at J, with 5 bases in the middle. Germline CDR1 and CDR2: KGHSH and LQKENI. The length of the CDR3 is 12 residues. Drawing the rest from reference TRBV18 and TRBJ1-6, the complete variable domain is NAGVMQNPRHLVRRRGQEARLRCSPMKGHSHVYWYRQLPEEGLKFMVYLQKENIIDESGMPKERFSAEFPKEGPSILRIQQVVRGDSAAYFCASSPRDSPLHFGNGTRLTVT.

This chain links TRBV2 with TRBJ1-4; TRBD1 might be the D (5 bases). The CDR3 contains 15 residues. The germline gives CDR1 SNHLY, CDR2 FYNNEI. V lost 5 bases to trimming and J lost 4 bases, with 14 bases between them. CDR3 coding DNA: TGTGCCAGCAGTCCCCAGGGCCCTGGTAATGAAAAACTGTTTTTT. Residues: CASSPQGPGNEKLFF.

The chain joins TRBV12-3 or TRBV12-4 to TRBJ1-2; the D is unclear. V was shortened by 3 bases and J by 8 bases, with 13 bases between the two germline ends. This CDR3 has 13 residues. CDR3: CASSFSGSRGYTF. The DNA of the CDR3 is TGTGCCAGCAGTTTTTCGGGGTCACGGGGCTACACCTTC.

This clone came up once. The V call is TRBV12-5, the J call TRBJ1-3, with TRBD1 as a possible D gene (6 bases). Germline assignment: CDR1 LGHNT and CDR2 FRNRAP. V was shortened by 6 bases and J by 0 bases, with 15 bases between the two germline ends. This CDR3 is built from 16 residues. CDR3: CASGSSGGLSGNTIYF. In DNA, the CDR3 is TGTGCTAGTGGCTCCAGTGGGGGCCTCTCTGGAAACACCATATATTTT.

This clone came up once. This chain links TRBV6-5 with TRBJ2-1, with 7 bases that match TRBD2. Germline trimming cut 0 bases from V and 4 bases from J; bases unmatched to any gene: 3. Germline V gene data show CDR1 as MNHEY and CDR2 as SVGAGI. The CDR3 contains 15 residues. The CDR3, as DNA: TGTGCCAGCAGTTACTCGATCGGGGGGTACAATGAGCAGTTCTTC. This gives the protein CASSYSIGGYNEQFF.

The chain has TRBV10-3 and TRBJ1-1, with TRBD1 as a possible D gene (5 bases). Germline V gives CDR1 ENHRY, CDR2 SYGVKD. The ends were cut back, 0 bases at V and 7 bases at J, with 9 bases in the middle. The CDR3 is 13 residues long. In DNA form, the CDR3 reads TGTGCCATCAGTGAGTCAGGGGCCGGTGAAGCTTTCTTT. This translates into CAISESGAGEAFF.

This clone came up once. The chain employs TRBV6-1 and TRBJ2-4; perhaps TRBD2 as D (6 bases). The ends were cut back, 0 bases at V and 7 bases at J, with 10 bases in the middle. The CDR3 has 14 amino acids. Germline-derived CDR1 and CDR2 are MNHNS and SASEGT. The CDR3 sequence: CASSEARGSNIQYF. The DNA of the CDR3 is TGTGCCAGCAGTGAAGCGCGGGGATCGAACATTCAGTACTTC.

The chain recombines TRBV10-3 with TRBJ2-2; the match to TRBD1 covers 10 bases. The V gene end was trimmed by 6 bases and the J gene end by 2 bases; junction bases not matched to a gene: 9. The CDR3 covers 17 residues. Looked up from germline, CDR1 is ENHRY and CDR2 is SYGVKD. The CDR3 DNA sequence: TGTGCCATCAGACCAACAGACAGGGGGCCAAACACCGGGGAGCTGTTTTTT. Protein sequence: CAIRPTDRGPNTGELFF.

The chain couples TRBV18 to TRBJ1-1; the D is unclear. V was clipped by 0 bases and J by 5 bases, with 7 bases between them. CDR3 length equals 13 residues. Germline V gives CDR1 KGHSH, CDR2 LQKENI. CDR3 nucleotides: TGTGCCAGCTCACCACCGACGCGGACTGAAGCTTTCTTT. Translating gives CASSPPTRTEAFF.

The chain couples TRBV7-3 to TRBJ2-7; 8 nucleotides match TRBD1. V shed 1 base, J shed 2 bases, and the junction held 4 bases outside the gene matches. Germline V gives CDR1 SGHTA, CDR2 FQGTGA. This CDR3 has 15 residues. The CDR3 DNA follows: TGTGCCAGCAGCTTAAGGGGACAGGACACCTACGAGCAGTACTTC. As protein: CASSLRGQDTYEQYF.

The chain combines TRBV5-1 with TRBJ2-2; 10 bases fit TRBD1. Germline values: CDR1 SGHRS, CDR2 YFSETQ. The CDR3 totals 17 residues. V gave up 3 bases and J gave up 2 bases; unmatched junction bases: 7. The CDR3 sequence: CASSWGRDRGNTGELFF. The CDR3 DNA is TGCGCCAGCAGCTGGGGCAGGGACAGGGGTAACACCGGGGAGCTGTTTTTT.

The gene calls are TRBV5-4 and TRBJ2-5; no reliable D call. Between the trimmed V and J ends, which lost 1 base and 0 bases, there was a span of 10 bases. Germline V gene data show CDR1 as SGHNT and CDR2 as YYREEE (reference sequence). The CDR3 runs 15 residues. The CDR3, as DNA: TGTGCCAGCAGCTTGAATCCTCTTAACCAAGAGACCCAGTACTTC. Translation gives CASSLNPLNQETQYF.